The source of this T cell receptor beta chain is a study of blood T cell repertoires in COVID-19. As for the study in general: In each case, the material was cDNA or gDNA derived from T cells, B-cell-depleted T cells, or PBMCs.

Original analysis: Using reference gene primer amplification, nucleated cell counts were estimated. TCRdb's copy holds only in-frame clones and misses some; the assay was immunoSEQ multiplex PCR. Clone size and V and J calls were adopted from that table, with D and trimming inferred from the DNA. The data show under 250,000 clones, with around four fifths seen just once and roughly 2% held by the top ten. Germline-derived CDR1 and CDR2 are MGHRA and YSYEKL. V was pared by 4 bases and J by 11 bases, with 9 bases of the junction left unmatched. The CDR3 has 13 residues. The sample comprised peripheral blood. The chain is built from TRBV4-1 and TRBJ2-3, with TRBD1 identical over 7 bases. The origin of this receptor is a man aged 25-45 years who had recovered from COVID-19. In DNA, the CDR3 is TGCGCCAGCAGCCGCGTAACAGGGGAAGGGCAGTATTTT. Translated, it gives CASSRVTGEGQYF.